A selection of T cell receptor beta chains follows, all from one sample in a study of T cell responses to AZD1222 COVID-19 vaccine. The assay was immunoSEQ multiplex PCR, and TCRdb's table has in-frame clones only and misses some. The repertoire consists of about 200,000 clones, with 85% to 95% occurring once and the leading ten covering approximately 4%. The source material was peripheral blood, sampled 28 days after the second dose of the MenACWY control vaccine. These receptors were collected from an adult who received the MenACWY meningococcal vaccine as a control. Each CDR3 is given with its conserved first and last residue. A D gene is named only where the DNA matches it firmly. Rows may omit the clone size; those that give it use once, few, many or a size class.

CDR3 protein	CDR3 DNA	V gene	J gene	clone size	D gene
CASSIIRLAGDTGELFF	TGTGCCAGTAGTATCATCCGGCTAGCGGGAGACACCGGGGAGCTGTTTTTT	TRBV19	TRBJ2-2	once	TRBD2
CASSQEAGVWNEQFF	TGTGCCAGCAGCCAAGAGGCGGGAGTCTGGAATGAGCAGTTCTTC	TRBV4-2	TRBJ2-1	few	TRBD2
CASSVPTGVNTEAFF	TGTGCCAGTAGTGTCCCGACAGGGGTGAACACTGAAGCTTTCTTT	TRBV19	TRBJ1-1	once	TRBD1
CASSQRAGDRGSPLHF	TGTGCCAGCAGCCAGAGGGCGGGGGACAGGGGATCACCCCTCCACTTT	TRBV14	TRBJ1-6	NA	TRBD1
CASSLAPPVAQHF	TGTGCCAGCAGCTTGGCACCTCCAGTGGCCCAGCATTTT	TRBV5-5	TRBJ1-5	NA	NA
CASSINHSNQPQHF	TGTGCCAGTAGTATTAACCATAGCAATCAGCCCCAGCATTTT	TRBV19	TRBJ1-5	NA	NA
CASSIWASGTETQYF	TGTGCCAGTAGTATATGGGCTAGCGGGACGGAGACCCAGTACTTC	TRBV19	TRBJ2-5	NA	TRBD2
CASSYSASGTRDNEQFF	TGTGCCAGCAGTTACTCTGCTAGCGGGACAAGAGACAATGAGCAGTTCTTC	TRBV6-2/TRBV6-3	TRBJ2-1	NA	TRBD2
CASSYYPSPSSSYNEQFF	TGCGCCAGCAGCTATTACCCATCCCCGTCCAGCTCCTACAATGAGCAGTTCTTC	TRBV5-1	TRBJ2-1	NA	NA
CASSQEGYTEAFF	TGTGCCAGCAGCCAAGAGGGTTACACTGAAGCTTTCTTT	TRBV3-1/TRBV3-2	TRBJ1-1	NA	NA
CASSLSWTAREEAKNIQYF	TGTGCCAGCAGTTTATCATGGACAGCGAGGGAAGAAGCCAAAAACATTCAGTACTTC	TRBV28	TRBJ2-4	few	NA
CASSVDLAGALPGELFF	TGTGCCAGCAGCGTCGATCTAGCGGGAGCGCTCCCCGGGGAGCTGTTTTTT	TRBV9	TRBJ2-2	few	TRBD2
CASRARLALYNEQFF	TGCGCCAGCAGAGCCAGACTAGCGTTATACAATGAGCAGTTCTTC	TRBV10-2	TRBJ2-1	NA	TRBD2
CASSLGPGGGTSSEQYF	TGCGCCAGCAGCTTGGGCCCCGGGGGGGGAACGAGCAGCGAGCAGTACTTC	TRBV5-1	TRBJ2-7	NA	TRBD2
CASSLTGGQFVNYGYTF	TGTGCCAGCAGCTTAACGGGGGGACAGTTCGTTAACTATGGCTACACCTTC	TRBV7-3	TRBJ1-2	NA	TRBD1
CASSQRPTGEDGYTF	TGTGCCAGCAGCCAAAGACCGACAGGGGAGGATGGCTACACCTTC	TRBV3-1/TRBV3-2	TRBJ1-2	once	TRBD1
CASSFRTGNNEKLFF	TGTGCCAGCAGCTTTAGGACAGGGAATAATGAAAAACTGTTTTTT	TRBV9	TRBJ1-4	NA	TRBD1
CARGLSDTQYF	TGTGCCCGAGGCCTTTCGGATACGCAGTATTTT	TRBV30	TRBJ2-3	NA	NA
CAWRPGLVPGELFF	TGTGCCTGGAGACCGGGACTAGTGCCCGGGGAGCTGTTTTTT	TRBV30	TRBJ2-2	NA	TRBD2
CASSVGSGSYNEQFF	TGTGCCAGCAGCGTAGGAAGCGGGAGCTACAATGAGCAGTTCTTC	TRBV9	TRBJ2-1	once	TRBD2
CASSLGDRGGEKLFF	TGTGCCAGCAGCTTAGGGGACAGGGGTGGTGAAAAACTGTTTTTT	TRBV7-9	TRBJ1-4	NA	TRBD1
CASSYQRSEVGGELFF	TGTGCCAGCAGTTACCAACGTAGCGAAGTCGGGGGGGAGCTGTTTTTT	TRBV6-2/TRBV6-3	TRBJ2-2	NA	NA
CASSGGGWVGNQPQHF	TGTGCCAGCAGTGGAGGTGGCTGGGTGGGTAATCAGCCCCAGCATTTT	TRBV6-6	TRBJ1-5	NA	NA
CAISRTSGPGGENIQYF	TGTGCCATCAGCCGGACTAGCGGGCCCGGTGGGGAAAACATTCAGTACTTC	TRBV10-3	TRBJ2-4	NA	TRBD2
CASSPDTGTTDYYGYTF	TGTGCCAGCTCACCGGACACCGGCACGACGGATTACTATGGCTACACCTTC	TRBV18	TRBJ1-2	NA	NA
CASSLAPTGRETQYF	TGTGCCAGCAGCTTAGCGCCGACAGGGAGGGAGACCCAGTACTTC	TRBV7-7	TRBJ2-5	NA	NA
CASSSGGLREAFF	TGTGCCAGCAGCTCAGGGGGGCTGAGGGAAGCTTTCTTT	TRBV7-3	TRBJ1-1	once	TRBD1
CASSLKQGATEAFF	TGTGCCAGCAGTCTGAAGCAGGGGGCGACTGAAGCTTTCTTT	TRBV6-5	TRBJ1-1	NA	TRBD1
CASSPCARPGAYGYTF	TGCGCCAGCAGTCCATGCGCGCGACCGGGGGCCTATGGCTACACCTTC	TRBV10-1	TRBJ1-2	NA	NA